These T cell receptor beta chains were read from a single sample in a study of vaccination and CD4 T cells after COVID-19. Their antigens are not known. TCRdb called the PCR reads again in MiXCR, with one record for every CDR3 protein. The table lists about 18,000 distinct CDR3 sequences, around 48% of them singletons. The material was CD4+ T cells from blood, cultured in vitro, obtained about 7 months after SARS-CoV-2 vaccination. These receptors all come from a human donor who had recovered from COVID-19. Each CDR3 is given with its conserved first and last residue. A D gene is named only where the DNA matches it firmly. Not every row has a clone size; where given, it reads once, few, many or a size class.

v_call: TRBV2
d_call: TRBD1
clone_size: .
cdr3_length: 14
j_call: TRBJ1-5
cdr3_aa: CASSWDSSNQPQHF
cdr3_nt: TGTGCCAGCAGTTGGGACAGTAGCAATCAGCCCCAGCATTTT

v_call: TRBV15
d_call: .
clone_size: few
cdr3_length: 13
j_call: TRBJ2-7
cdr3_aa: CATSRDLWSEQYF
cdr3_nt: TGTGCCACCAGCAGAGATTTGTGGTCCGAGCAGTACTTC

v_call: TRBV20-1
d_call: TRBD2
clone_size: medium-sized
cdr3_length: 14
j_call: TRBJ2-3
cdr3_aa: CSAVFGGGSDTQYF
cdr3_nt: TGCAGTGCAGTGTTTGGGGGAGGGTCAGATACGCAGTATTTT

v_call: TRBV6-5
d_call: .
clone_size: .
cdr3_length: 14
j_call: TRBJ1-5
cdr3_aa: CASSYSGRDQPQHF
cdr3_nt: TGTGCCAGCAGTTACTCGGGGCGGGATCAGCCCCAGCATTTT

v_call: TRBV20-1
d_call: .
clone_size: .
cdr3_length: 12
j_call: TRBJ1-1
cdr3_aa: CSARAGQLIGFF
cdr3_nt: TGCAGTGCTAGAGCCGGACAGCTTATCGGTTTCTTT

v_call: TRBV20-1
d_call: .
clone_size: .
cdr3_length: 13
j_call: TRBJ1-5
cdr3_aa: CSANIGGDQPQHF
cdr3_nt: TGCAGTGCTAATATCGGGGGCGATCAGCCCCAGCATTTT

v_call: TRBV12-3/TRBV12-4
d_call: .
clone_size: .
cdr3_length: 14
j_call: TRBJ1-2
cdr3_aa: CASTKAGYGDGYTF
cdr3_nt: TGTGCCAGCACCAAGGCAGGGTACGGAGATGGCTACACCTTC

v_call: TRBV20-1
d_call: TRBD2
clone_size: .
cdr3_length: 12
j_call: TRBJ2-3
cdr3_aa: CSATGGRDTQYF
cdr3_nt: TGCAGTGCTACGGGGGGTAGGGATACGCAGTATTTT

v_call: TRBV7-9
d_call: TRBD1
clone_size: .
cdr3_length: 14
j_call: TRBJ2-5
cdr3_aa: CASSSDRASESQYF
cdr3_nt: TGTGCCAGCAGTTCGGACAGGGCGTCTGAATCCCAGTACTTC

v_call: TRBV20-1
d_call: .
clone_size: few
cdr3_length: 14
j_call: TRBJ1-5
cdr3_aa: CSARDHRGDQPQHF
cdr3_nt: TGCAGTGCTAGAGATCATCGGGGGGATCAGCCCCAGCATTTT

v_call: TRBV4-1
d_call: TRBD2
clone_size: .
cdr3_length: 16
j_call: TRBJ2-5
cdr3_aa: CASSQGLAEYQETQYF
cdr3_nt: TGCGCCAGCAGCCAAGGACTAGCGGAGTACCAAGAGACCCAGTACTTC

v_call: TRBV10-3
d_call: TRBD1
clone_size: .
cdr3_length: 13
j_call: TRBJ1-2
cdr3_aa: CAISLDRGSGYTF
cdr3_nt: TGTGCCATCAGCCTGGACAGGGGGTCTGGCTACACCTTC

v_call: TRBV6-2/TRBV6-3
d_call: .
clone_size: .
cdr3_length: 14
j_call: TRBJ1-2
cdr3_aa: CASSRTDGNYGYTF
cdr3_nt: TGTGCCAGCAGTAGGACCGACGGTAACTATGGCTACACCTTC

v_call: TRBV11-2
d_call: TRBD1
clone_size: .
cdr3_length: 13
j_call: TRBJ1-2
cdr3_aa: CASSLGRGRGYTF
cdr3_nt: TGTGCCAGCAGCTTAGGCAGGGGGCGGGGCTACACCTTC

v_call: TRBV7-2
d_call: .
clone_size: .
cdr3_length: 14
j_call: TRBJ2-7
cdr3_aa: CASSLEVRVNEQYF
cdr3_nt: TGTGCCAGCAGCTTAGAGGTCAGGGTTAACGAGCAGTACTTC

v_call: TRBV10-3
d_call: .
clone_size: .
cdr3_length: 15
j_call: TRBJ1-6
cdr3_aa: CAISERDGGVSPLHF
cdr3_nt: TGTGCCATCAGTGAGCGCGACGGGGGGGTTTCACCCCTCCACTTT

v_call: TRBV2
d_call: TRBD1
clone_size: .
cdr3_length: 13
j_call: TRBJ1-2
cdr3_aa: CASMGTGNYGYTF
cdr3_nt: TGTGCCAGCATGGGGACAGGAAACTATGGCTACACCTTC

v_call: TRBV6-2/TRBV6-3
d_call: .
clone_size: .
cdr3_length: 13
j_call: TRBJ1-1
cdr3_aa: CASRRGLNTEAFF
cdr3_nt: TGTGCCAGCAGAAGGGGACTGAACACTGAAGCTTTCTTT

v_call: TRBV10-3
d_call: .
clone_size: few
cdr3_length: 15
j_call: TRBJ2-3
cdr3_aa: CAISERQGGRDTQYF
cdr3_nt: TGTGCCATCAGTGAGCGGCAGGGGGGAAGGGATACGCAGTATTTT

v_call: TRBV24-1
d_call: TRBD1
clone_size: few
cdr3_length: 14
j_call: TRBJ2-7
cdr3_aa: CATSEERQGYEQYF
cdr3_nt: TGTGCCACCAGTGAGGAAAGACAGGGCTACGAGCAGTACTTC

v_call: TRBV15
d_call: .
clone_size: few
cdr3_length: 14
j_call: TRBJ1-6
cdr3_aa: CATSRDIRVTPLHF
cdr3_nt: TGTGCCACCAGCAGAGATATAAGGGTAACACCCCTCCACTTT

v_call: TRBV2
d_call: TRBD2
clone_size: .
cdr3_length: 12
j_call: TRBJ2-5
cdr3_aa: CAKGGLAKTQYF
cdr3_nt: TGTGCCAAGGGGGGACTAGCAAAGACCCAGTACTTC

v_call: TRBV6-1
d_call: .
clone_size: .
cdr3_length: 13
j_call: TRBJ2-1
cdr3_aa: CASRILAHNEQFF
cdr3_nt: TGTGCCAGCAGAATCCTAGCCCACAATGAGCAGTTCTTC

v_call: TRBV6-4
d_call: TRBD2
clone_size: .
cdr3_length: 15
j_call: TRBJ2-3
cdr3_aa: CASSDSRGGSDTQYF
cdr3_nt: TGTGCCAGCAGTGACTCGCGGGGAGGGTCAGATACGCAGTATTTT

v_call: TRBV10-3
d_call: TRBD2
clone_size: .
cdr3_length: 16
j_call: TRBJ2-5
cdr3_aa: CAISEGLAGVKETQYF
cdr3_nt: TGTGCCATATCCGAGGGACTAGCGGGAGTTAAAGAGACCCAGTACTTC

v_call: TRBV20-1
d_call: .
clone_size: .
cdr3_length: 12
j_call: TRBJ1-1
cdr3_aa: CSATTANTEAFF
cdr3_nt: TGCAGTGCTACTACAGCGAACACTGAAGCTTTCTTT

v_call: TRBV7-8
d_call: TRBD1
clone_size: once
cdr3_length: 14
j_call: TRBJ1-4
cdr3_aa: CASSSQGFAEKLFF
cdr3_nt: TGTGCCAGCAGCTCACAGGGGTTCGCTGAAAAACTGTTTTTT

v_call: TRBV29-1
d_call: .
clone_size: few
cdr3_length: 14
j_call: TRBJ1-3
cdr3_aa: CSVEAGGSRNTIYF
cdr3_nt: TGCAGCGTTGAAGCCGGGGGGAGCCGAAACACCATATATTTT

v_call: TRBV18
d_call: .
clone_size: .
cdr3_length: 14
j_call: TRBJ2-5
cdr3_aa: CASSPAVPRETQYF
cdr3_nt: TGTGCCAGCTCACCAGCGGTTCCGAGGGAGACCCAGTACTTC

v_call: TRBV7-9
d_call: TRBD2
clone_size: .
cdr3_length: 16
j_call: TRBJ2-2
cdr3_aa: CASSLALAGDIGELFF
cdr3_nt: TGTGCCAGCAGCTTAGCACTAGCGGGAGATATCGGGGAGCTGTTTTTT

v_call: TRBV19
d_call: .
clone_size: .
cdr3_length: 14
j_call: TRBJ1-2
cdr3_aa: CASSPGPLRYGYTF
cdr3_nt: TGTGCCAGTAGTCCAGGGCCCCTGCGGTATGGCTACACCTTC

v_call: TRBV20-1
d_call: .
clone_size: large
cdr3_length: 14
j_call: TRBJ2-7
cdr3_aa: CSWWAGSPLYEQYF
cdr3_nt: TGCAGCTGGTGGGCGGGATCACCCCTCTACGAGCAGTACTTC

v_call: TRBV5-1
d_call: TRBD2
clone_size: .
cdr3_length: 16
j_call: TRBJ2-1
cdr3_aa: CASSLTLAGGPNEQFF
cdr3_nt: TGCGCCAGCAGCCTGACCCTAGCGGGAGGGCCCAATGAGCAGTTCTTC

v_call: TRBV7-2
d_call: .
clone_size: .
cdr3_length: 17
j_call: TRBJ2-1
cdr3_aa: CASSFPRGGDSYNEQFF
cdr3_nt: TGTGCCAGCAGCTTCCCGAGGGGCGGGGACTCCTACAATGAGCAGTTCTTC

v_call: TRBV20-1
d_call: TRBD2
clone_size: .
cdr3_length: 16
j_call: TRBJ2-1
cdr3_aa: CSARGAGGGIYNEQFF
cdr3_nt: TGCAGTGCTAGAGGGGCGGGCGGGGGGATCTACAATGAGCAGTTCTTC

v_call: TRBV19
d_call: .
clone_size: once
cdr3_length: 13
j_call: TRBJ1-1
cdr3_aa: CATDRRGGTEAFF
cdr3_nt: TGTGCCACTGACAGGCGGGGAGGCACTGAAGCTTTCTTT

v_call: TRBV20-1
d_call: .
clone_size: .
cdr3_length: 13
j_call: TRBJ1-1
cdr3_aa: CSASVTDNTEAFF
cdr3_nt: TGCAGTGCTAGCGTAACAGATAACACTGAAGCTTTCTTT

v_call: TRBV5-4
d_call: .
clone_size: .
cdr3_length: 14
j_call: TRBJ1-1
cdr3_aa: CASSIWIQNTEAFF
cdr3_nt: TGTGCCAGCAGCATATGGATCCAGAACACTGAAGCTTTCTTT

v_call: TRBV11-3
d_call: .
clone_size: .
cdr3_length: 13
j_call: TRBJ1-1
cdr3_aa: CASSYDKNTEAFF
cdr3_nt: TGTGCCAGCAGCTATGACAAGAACACTGAAGCTTTCTTT

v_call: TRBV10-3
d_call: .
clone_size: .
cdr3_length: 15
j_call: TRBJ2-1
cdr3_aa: CAISEGQPYYNEQFF
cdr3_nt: TGTGCCATCAGTGAGGGACAACCCTACTACAATGAGCAGTTCTTC

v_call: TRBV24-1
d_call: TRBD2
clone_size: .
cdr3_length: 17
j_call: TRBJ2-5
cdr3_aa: CATRRTSGRHFQETQYF
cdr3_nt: TGTGCCACCAGGCGGACTAGCGGGAGGCACTTCCAAGAGACCCAGTACTTC

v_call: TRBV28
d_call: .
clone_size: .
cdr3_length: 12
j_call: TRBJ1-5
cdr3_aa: CASSLYRQPQHF
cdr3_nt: TGTGCCAGCAGTTTATATCGTCAGCCCCAGCATTTT

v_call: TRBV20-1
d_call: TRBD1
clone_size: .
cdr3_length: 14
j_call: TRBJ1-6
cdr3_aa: CSAWSRDSGSPLHF
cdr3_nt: TGCAGTGCTTGGAGCCGGGACAGCGGATCACCCCTCCACTTT

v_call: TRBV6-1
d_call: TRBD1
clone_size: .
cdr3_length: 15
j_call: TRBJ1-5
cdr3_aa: CASSERQGFYQPQHF
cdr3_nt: TGTGCCAGCAGTGAGCGACAGGGCTTTTATCAGCCCCAGCATTTT

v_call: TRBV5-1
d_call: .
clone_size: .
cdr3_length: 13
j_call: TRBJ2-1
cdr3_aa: CASSLKAGWTKFF
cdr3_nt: TGCGCCAGCAGCTTGAAGGCGGGATGGACGAAGTTCTTC

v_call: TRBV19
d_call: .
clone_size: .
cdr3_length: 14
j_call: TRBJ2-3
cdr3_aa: CASSKVRDTDTQYF
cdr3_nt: TGTGCCAGTAGTAAGGTCAGAGACACAGATACGCAGTATTTT

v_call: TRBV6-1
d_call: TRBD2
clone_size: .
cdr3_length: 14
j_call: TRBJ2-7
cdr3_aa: CASRRLAGGSEQYF
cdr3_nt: TGTGCCAGCAGGCGACTAGCGGGAGGTAGCGAGCAGTACTTC

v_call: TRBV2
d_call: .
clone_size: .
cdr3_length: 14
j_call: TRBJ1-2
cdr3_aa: CASSRDITLDGYTF
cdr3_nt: TGTGCCAGCAGCCGGGACATCACCTTAGATGGCTACACCTTC

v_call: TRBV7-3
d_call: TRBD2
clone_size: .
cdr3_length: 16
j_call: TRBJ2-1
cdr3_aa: CASSFIAGGPENEQFF
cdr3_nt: TGTGCCAGCAGCTTTATAGCGGGAGGGCCTGAGAATGAGCAGTTCTTC

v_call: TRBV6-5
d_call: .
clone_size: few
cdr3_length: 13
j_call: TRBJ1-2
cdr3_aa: CASSYNKDYGYTF
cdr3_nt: TGTGCCAGCAGTTACAATAAGGACTATGGCTACACCTTC

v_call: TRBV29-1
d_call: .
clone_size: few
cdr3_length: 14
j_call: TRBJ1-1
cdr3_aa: CSVDLRLGGPRAFF
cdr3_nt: TGCAGCGTTGACCTTCGGTTGGGGGGCCCGAGAGCTTTCTTT

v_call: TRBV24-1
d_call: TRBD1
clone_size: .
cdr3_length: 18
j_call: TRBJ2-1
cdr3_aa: CATSDSSRTGGPYNEQFF
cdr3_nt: TGTGCCACCAGTGACAGCAGCAGGACAGGGGGCCCCTACAATGAGCAGTTCTTC

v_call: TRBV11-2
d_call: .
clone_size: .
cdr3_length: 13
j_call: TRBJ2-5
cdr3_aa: CASSFESLETQYF
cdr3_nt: TGTGCCAGCAGCTTTGAGTCTCTGGAGACCCAGTACTTC

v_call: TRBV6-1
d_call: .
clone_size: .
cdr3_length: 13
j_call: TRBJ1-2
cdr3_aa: CASSEYGGGGCTF
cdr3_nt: TGTGCCAGCAGTGAATACGGGGGCGGGGGCTGCACCTTC

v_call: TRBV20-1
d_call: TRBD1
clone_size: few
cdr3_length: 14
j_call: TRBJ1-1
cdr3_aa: CSANRQGTGTEAFF
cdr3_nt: TGCAGTGCTAATCGACAGGGGACGGGCACTGAAGCTTTCTTT

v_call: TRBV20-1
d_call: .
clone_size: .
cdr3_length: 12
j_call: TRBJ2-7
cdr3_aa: CSASWQGNEQYF
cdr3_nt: TGCAGTGCTAGTTGGCAGGGGAACGAGCAGTACTTC